The present entry profiles one T cell receptor beta chain with its context. Per germline, CDR1 SGDLS and CDR2 YYNGEE. This CDR3 region has 14 residues. V was trimmed by 2 bases and J by 4 bases, leaving 9 bases between them. The data are from a study of CD8 T cells in Susac syndrome. Study overall: Active disease was present in about 6 of the sequenced Susac syndrome patients, whereas fewer than 10 of them were in remission.

The diagnostic criteria for definite or probable disease, as recently defined, were met by the patients with Susac syndrome. RNA, at about 0.5 to 1 ug, was reverse transcribed with random hexamers. An immunoSEQ multiplex PCR generated amplified TCR beta CDR3 products spanning 54 Vbeta and 13 Jbeta. TCRdb reprocessed the immunoSEQ multiplex PCR reads via MiXCR and lists one record per CDR3 protein. The sample includes about 130,000 distinct CDR3 sequences, around 95% of them seen just once. The clonotype originates from a human donor with Susac syndrome. The material sequenced was CD8+ T cells from PBMCs. The chain combines TRBV9 with TRBJ1-4; a weak D match, TRBD1 (5 bases). DNA of the CDR3: TGTGCCAGCAGCGTCGGGGGGTATAATGAAAAACTGTTTTTT. Translation: CASSVGGYNEKLFF.